The present T cell receptor beta chain was sequenced within a study of blood T cell repertoires in COVID-19. Study information: The United States, Italy and Spain supplied acute and convalescent COVID-19 samples.

The CDR3 sequence is 14 residues long. V dropped 4 bases and J dropped 4; count of bases not matched to a gene: 4. Germline V CDR1 and CDR2: LGHDT, YNNKEL (reference sequence). Cohort assignment relied on participant-reported clinical history. Among Cohort 3 donors, those recovered had two negative PCRs, clearance, or symptom resolution. The method was immunoSEQ multiplex PCR; TCRdb's version includes in-frame clones alone and lacks a portion of them. The sample includes about 320,000 clones, under 95% seen only once; the top ten take 2.6%. This TCR was sampled from a man aged 55 to 70 who had recovered from COVID-19. The material sequenced was PBMCs or T cells enriched from blood (not recorded which). The V call is TRBV3-1 (or the pseudogene TRBV3-2), the J call TRBJ1-1, with TRBD1 matching 9 bases. CDR3 residues: CASSPRQGGTEAFF. As DNA, the CDR3 is TGTGCCAGCAGCCCCCGACAGGGGGGCACTGAAGCTTTCTTT.